This T cell receptor beta chain was found in a study of T cells in Graves' hyperthyroidism and ophthalmopathy. Many counts were recorded for this clonotype. Its target is unknown. Whole-study findings and limits: Clonotypes that were expanded in thyroid above 0.001 mostly appeared in blood too.

Authors of the study amplified TCR beta CDR3 regions from RNA transcripts. Initially, a first-round RT-PCR of the TCR CDR3 employed the HTBI primer set. Each CDR3 protein is one row after TCRdb ran MiXCR on the multiplex PCR reads. The table includes approximately 600,000 distinct CDR3 sequences, 14% detected once. The study excluded patients with uncontrolled infection, other autoimmune disease, pregnancy or lactation. For the diagnoses, clinical symptoms, serum thyroxine and TRAb, thyroid ultrasound and orbital computed tomography were used. The PBMCs studied were ones that came from around 10 ml fresh peripheral blood. V lost 8 bases and J 2 bases, leaving 15 bases between the germline ends. CDR1 is MDHEN, CDR2 SYDVKM, per germline. The length of the CDR3 is 14 residues.

The TCR was taken from a woman aged 18-30 years with Graves' ophthalmopathy. J is TRBJ1-2 and V is TRBV28, with a tentative D call TRBD1 (6 bases). The sequenced sample was blood. CDR3: CASSTGGGNYGYTF. The DNA for the CDR3 is TGTGCCAGCTCTACCGGGGGGGGCAACTATGGCTACACCTTC.